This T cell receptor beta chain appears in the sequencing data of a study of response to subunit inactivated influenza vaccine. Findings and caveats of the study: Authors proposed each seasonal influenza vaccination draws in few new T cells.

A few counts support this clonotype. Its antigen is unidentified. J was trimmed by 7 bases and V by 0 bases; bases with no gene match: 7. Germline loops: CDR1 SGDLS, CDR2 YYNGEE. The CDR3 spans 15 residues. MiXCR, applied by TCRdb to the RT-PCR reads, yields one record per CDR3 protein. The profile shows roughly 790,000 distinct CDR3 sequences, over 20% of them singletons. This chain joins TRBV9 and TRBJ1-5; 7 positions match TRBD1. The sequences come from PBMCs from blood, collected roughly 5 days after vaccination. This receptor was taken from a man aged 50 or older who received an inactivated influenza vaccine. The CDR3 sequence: CASSVGPDREQPQHF. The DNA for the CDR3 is TGTGCCAGCAGCGTAGGACCCGACAGGGAACAGCCCCAGCATTTT.